A selection of T cell receptor beta chains follows, all from one sample in a study of metastatic and nonmetastatic thyroid tumors. TCRdb re-analyzed the PCR reads using MiXCR. This sample has about 24,000 clones; 20% to 30% occur once, and the top ten carry roughly 12%. Material for sequencing was tumor tissue. The receptors originated from a male donor with papillary thyroid cancer or a benign thyroid nodule (not recorded which). Some clones in this sample may be carry-over from other donors' samples. The CDR3 runs from the conserved cysteine through the conserved F or W. Each record gives: D gene, J gene, clone size, V gene, CDR3 DNA, CDR3 protein. A D gene is named only where the DNA matches it firmly. Expanded clones are given a class, and other clones once, few, many or no size at all.

>TRBD2|TRBJ2-3|many|TRBV28
TGTGCCAGCCTCATTAGCGGGGACACAGATACGCAGTATTTT
CASLISGDTDTQYF
>TRBD2|TRBJ2-2|medium-sized|TRBV6-1
TGTGCCAGCACTCTCAGGGAGGGCTGGAGGACCGGGGAGCTGTTTTTT
CASTLREGWRTGELFF
>.|TRBJ2-2|many|TRBV27
TGTGCCAGCAGTTTACGGCAGGCAGGCACCGGGGAGCTGTTTTTT
CASSLRQAGTGELFF
>.|TRBJ1-3|many|TRBV6-1
TGTGCCAGCAGTGAGACCGGGCTCCTCTCTGGAAACACCATATATTTT
CASSETGLLSGNTIYF
>.|TRBJ2-1|medium-sized|TRBV2
TGTGCCAGCAGCCCGAGGCACCCATCCTACAATGAGCAGTTCTTC
CASSPRHPSYNEQFF
>TRBD2|TRBJ2-3|many|TRBV9
TGTGCCAGCAGCGCAAGAGCGGGAGAAGGCACAGATACGCAGTATTTT
CASSARAGEGTDTQYF
>.|TRBJ1-1|many|TRBV6-1
TGTGCCAGCAGTGGCTTCGGGAAGGGGACTGAAGCTTTCTTT
CASSGFGKGTEAFF
>.|TRBJ2-6|few|TRBV6-1
TGCGCCAGCAGTGACGTCTCTGGGGCCAACGTCCTGACCTTC
CASSDVSGANVLTF
>.|TRBJ2-3|.|TRBV28
TGTGCCAGCAAGTTTCGGCAGGTCTGGGAAGATACGAAGTATTTT
CASKFRQVWEDTKYF
>TRBD2|TRBJ2-2|few|TRBV6-4
TGTGCCAGCGGTGACTGGGAGGGTCTCACCGGGGAGCTGTTTTTT
CASGDWEGLTGELFF
>TRBD2|TRBJ2-1|many|TRBV11-1
TGTGCCAGCAGCTTAGTCAGGACTAGCGGGTTCTCCTACAATGAGCAGTTCTTC
CASSLVRTSGFSYNEQFF
>TRBD2|TRBJ2-5|many|TRBV2
TGTGCCAGCAAGGTAGCGGGATCCCAAGAGACCCAGTACTTC
CASKVAGSQETQYF
>TRBD2|TRBJ2-3|many|TRBV20-1
TGCAGTCCCCCCCCGGGGCTAGCGGGATCTCGAGATACGCAGTATTTT
CSPPPGLAGSRDTQYF
>TRBD1|TRBJ1-2|.|TRBV5-1
TGCGCCATCCGCGGGACAGGGGATGGCTACACCTTC
CAIRGTGDGYTF
>.|TRBJ2-1|few|TRBV12-3/TRBV12-4
TGTGTCAGCAGTTTAGTCCACTACAATGAGCAGTTCTTC
CVSSLVHYNEQFF
>.|TRBJ1-2|many|TRBV29-1
TGCAGCGTTAAGGGGGACGCTAACTATGGCTACACCTTC
CSVKGDANYGYTF
>.|TRBJ2-3|many|TRBV20-1
TGCAGTGCTAGGCACGGTCCCTCTAATACGCAGTATTTT
CSARHGPSNTQYF
>TRBD1|TRBJ1-2|many|TRBV28
TGTGCCAGCAGTTTATTCGGCAATCAGGGGGGGGCGCGTGGCTACACCTTC
CASSLFGNQGGARGYTF
>TRBD1|TRBJ2-7|few|TRBV24-1
TGTGCCACCAGTTATTCCGGTACAGGGGTCTTCGAGCAGTACTTC
CATSYSGTGVFEQYF
>.|TRBJ2-1|.|TRBV4-3
TGCGCCAGCAGCCAAGCCGGCCGCGATGAGCAGTTCTTC
CASSQAGRDEQFF
>.|TRBJ2-7|.|TRBV7-9
TGTGCCAGCAGCCCCAGGACAGTTGGCTCCTACGAGCAGTACTTC
CASSPRTVGSYEQYF
>TRBD2|TRBJ2-3|many|TRBV19
TGTGCCAGTAGACTAGCGGGCACAGATACGCAGTATTTT
CASRLAGTDTQYF
>TRBD2|TRBJ2-1|few|TRBV28
TGTGCCAGCACCGTTAGCGGGAGGTATTCAACTGATGAGCAGTTCTTC
CASTVSGRYSTDEQFF
>.|TRBJ2-1|medium-sized|TRBV6-1
TGTGCCAGCAGTGAGTATGTTGAATACAATGAGCAGTTCTTC
CASSEYVEYNEQFF
>TRBD2|TRBJ2-1|many|TRBV7-9
TGTGCCAGCAGCCCCCGTGGGCGGGAGAGTAATGAGCAGTTCTTC
CASSPRGRESNEQFF
>.|TRBJ1-2|many|TRBV28
TGTGCCAGCAGAAAGGGGGACTATGGCTACACCTTC
CASRKGDYGYTF
>.|TRBJ1-6|.|TRBV28
TGTGCCAGCACCCCCCCGCGTGGGCCCCTCCACTTT
CASTPPRGPLHF